This is a list of T cell receptor beta chains from one sample in a study of PD-L1 blockade in urothelial cancer. TCRdb's table, derived via immunoSEQ multiplex PCR, lists solely in-frame clones and lacks some. The top ten hold less than 4.5% of the sample, which has over 100,000 clones, approximately 90% seen once. Sequenced here: PBMCs, sampled around atezolizumab (anti-PD-L1) treatment. All receptors come from a man in his sixties with urothelial cancer. CDR3s include the opening cysteine and the closing phenylalanine or tryptophan. Each record gives: J gene, clone size, D gene, V gene, CDR3 DNA, CDR3 protein. A D gene is named only where the DNA matches it firmly. Clone size, where shown, is once, few, many, or a class for clones that have expanded.

TRBJ1-1 | NA | TRBD1 | TRBV6-5 | TGTGCCAGCAGTTACCTTTTGACAGGGGGTCGCACTGAAGCTTTCTTT | CASSYLLTGGRTEAFF
TRBJ1-3 | NA | NA | TRBV4-2 | TGTGCCAGCAGCCAAGAGGGGGCAGACTCTGGAAACACCATATATTTT | CASSQEGADSGNTIYF
TRBJ1-5 | NA | TRBD1 | TRBV19 | TGTGCCAGTAGTATAGGGACAGGGCTCGACCAGCCCCAGCATTTT | CASSIGTGLDQPQHF
TRBJ1-1 | NA | TRBD1 | TRBV7-9 | TGTGCCAGCAGCTTAGAGGTCAGGGGGACTGAAGCTTTCTTT | CASSLEVRGTEAFF
TRBJ2-3 | NA | NA | TRBV9 | TGTGCCAGCAGCGTAGGCCCATTGCGGTCCACAGATACGCAGTATTTT | CASSVGPLRSTDTQYF
TRBJ1-4 | NA | NA | TRBV20-1 | TGCAGTGCTACCCGTGAGGAAAAACTGTTTTTT | CSATREEKLFF
TRBJ2-7 | NA | TRBD1 | TRBV6-4 | TGTGCCAGCACTCAAATCCGGGACAGGGACTACGAGCAGTACTTC | CASTQIRDRDYEQYF
TRBJ2-5 | NA | TRBD2 | TRBV2 | TGTGCCAGCAGTGTCGGCGGGGGTACAGAGACCCAGTACTTC | CASSVGGGTETQYF
TRBJ2-1 | NA | TRBD2 | TRBV11-2 | TGTGCCAGCAGCTTGGGGGGGGGTTCATTCAATGAGCAGTTCTTC | CASSLGGGSFNEQFF
TRBJ2-1 | once | NA | TRBV5-1 | TGCGCCAGCAGCTTGGTGGGGGCCTCCTACAATGAGCAGTTCTTC | CASSLVGASYNEQFF
TRBJ2-7 | once | TRBD2 | TRBV30 | TGTGCCTGGAGTCTACCGCCGGGACTAGCGGGGGGGCCCTCCTACGAGCAGTACTTC | CAWSLPPGLAGGPSYEQYF
TRBJ2-5 | once | TRBD2 | TRBV14 | TGTGCCAGCAGCCCCCTAGCGGGGGGCTTCGTCGGGACCCAGTACTTC | CASSPLAGGFVGTQYF
TRBJ2-7 | NA | TRBD1 | TRBV5-6 | TGTGCCAGCAGCTCGCCGGGACAGACCTACGAGCAGTACTTC | CASSSPGQTYEQYF
TRBJ1-6 | NA | NA | TRBV5-5 | TGTGCCAGCAGCTCGGAACTCAGGGTTCGGTCACCCCTCCACTTT | CASSSELRVRSPLHF
TRBJ2-7 | NA | TRBD1 | TRBV4-1 | TGCGCCAGCAGCCAAGTAAAAGTCGAAAACAGGGGGTACGTCTCCTACGAGCAGTACTTC | CASSQVKVENRGYVSYEQYF
TRBJ2-7 | NA | NA | TRBV18 | TGTGCCAGCTCACCACCGTCTTCCTACGAGCAGTACTTC | CASSPPSSYEQYF
TRBJ2-5 | NA | NA | TRBV5-4 | TGTGCCAGCGCCGCTCCTTCTCAGGAGACCCAGTACTTC | CASAAPSQETQYF
TRBJ1-1 | NA | NA | TRBV4-3 | TGCGCCAGCAGCCAAGCCCAGGACACTGAAGCTTTCTTT | CASSQAQDTEAFF
TRBJ1-1 | NA | NA | TRBV11-2 | TGTGCCAGCAGCCGATCAGCCACGGGCGGACATTTGAACACTGAAGCTTTCTTT | CASSRSATGGHLNTEAFF
TRBJ2-7 | NA | NA | TRBV5-4 | TGTGCCAGCAGCCCTCAGTCCCAGGGTTACGAGCAGTACTTC | CASSPQSQGYEQYF
TRBJ1-4 | NA | NA | TRBV19 | TGTGCCAGTAGTCCACAGGGATATAATGAAAAACTGTTTTTT | CASSPQGYNEKLFF
TRBJ2-7 | NA | TRBD1 | TRBV25-1 | TGTGCCAGCACCCGCTTCCGGGACAGGGTAACCTACGAGCAGTACTTC | CASTRFRDRVTYEQYF
TRBJ2-5 | NA | TRBD1 | TRBV7-2 | TGTGCCAGCAGCTTAGACAGGGGAGAGACCCAGTACTTC | CASSLDRGETQYF
TRBJ1-1 | NA | TRBD1 | TRBV4-2 | TGTGCCAGCAGCCAAGATACGGGACAGGGGGTAGCTTTCTTT | CASSQDTGQGVAFF
TRBJ1-5 | NA | NA | TRBV7-9 | TGTGCCAGCAGCTTTGAGGGGGAGCGGCAGCCCCAGCATTTT | CASSFEGERQPQHF
TRBJ2-2 | NA | NA | TRBV2 | TGTGCCAGCAGTGTGGGGCAGGGTGGTCCGGACACCGGGGAGCTGTTTTTT | CASSVGQGGPDTGELFF